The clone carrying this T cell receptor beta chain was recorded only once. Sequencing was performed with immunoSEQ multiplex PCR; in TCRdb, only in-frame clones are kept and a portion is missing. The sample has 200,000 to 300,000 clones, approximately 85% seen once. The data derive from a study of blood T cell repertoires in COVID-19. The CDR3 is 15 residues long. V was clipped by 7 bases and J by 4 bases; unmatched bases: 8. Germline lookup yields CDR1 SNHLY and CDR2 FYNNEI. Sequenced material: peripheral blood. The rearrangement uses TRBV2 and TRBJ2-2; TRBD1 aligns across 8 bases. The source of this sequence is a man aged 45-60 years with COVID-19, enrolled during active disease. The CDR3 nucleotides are TGTGCCAGCATCCCGGGACAGGTGCCCACCGGGGAGCTGTTTTTT. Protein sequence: CASIPGQVPTGELFF.